The 10 T cell receptor beta chains below all came from one sample that was sequenced in a study of T cells in Graves' hyperthyroidism and ophthalmopathy. Authors of the study amplified TCR beta CDR3 regions from RNA transcripts. The HTBI primer set served for first-round RT-PCR of the TCR CDR3. Via MiXCR, TCRdb re-called the multiplex PCR reads, giving one row per CDR3 protein. There are approximately 400,000 distinct CDR3 sequences in the sample; about 14% occur only once, and around a fifth lies in the top ten. Sequenced sample: blood. Source of these receptors: a woman in her twenties or thirties with Graves' ophthalmopathy.

The table lists this clonotype with many counts. J is TRBJ2-5 and V is TRBV28; TRBD2 might be the D (6 bases). V lost 9 bases and J 4 bases, leaving 15 bases between the germline ends. In germline, CDR1 is MDHEN, CDR2 SYDVKM. This CDR3 is 13 amino acids long. Here the CDR3 DNA reads TGTGCCAGGGGGGGTTTGGAAGGAGAGACCCAGTACTTC. As protein: CARGGLEGETQYF.

This clonotype was recorded at least ten times. The gene calls are TRBV27 and TRBJ1-1; D is unresolved. CDR1 and CDR2 from the germline V gene are MNHEY and SMNVEV (reference sequence). This CDR3 spans 14 amino acids. Trimming took off 5 bases at V and 1 base at J, with 11 bases between the two ends. The DNA of the CDR3 is TGTGCCAGCAGTCCCTTTAGTCGGAACACTGAAGCTTTCTTT. It encodes CASSPFSRNTEAFF.

The chain has TRBV9 and TRBJ1-1, with D perhaps matching TRBD1 (6 bases). The CDR3 covers 16 residues. V dropped 0 bases and J dropped 3 bases, with 15 bases sitting between them. Germline V gene lookup returns CDR1 SGDLS and CDR2 YYNGEE. The CDR3 spells CASSVEGGGLDTEAFF. CDR3 nucleotide sequence: TGTGCCAGCAGCGTAGAGGGGGGGGGGTTAGACACTGAAGCTTTCTTT. Full variable domain (missing parts from reference TRBV9 and TRBJ1-1): DSGVTQTPKHLITATGQRVTLRCSPRSGDLSVYWYQQSLDQGLQFLIQYYNGEERAKGNILERFSAQQFPDLHSELNLSSLELGDSALYFCASSVEGGGLDTEAFFGQGTRLTVV.

This clonotype was observed many times. V gene TRBV5-6 combines with J gene TRBJ2-3; D might be TRBD1 or TRBD2, each matching 6 bases. The CDR3 extends over 16 amino acids. The V end was cut by 4 bases, the J end by 5 bases, with 20 bases between. Germline V gene sequence: CDR1 SGHDT, CDR2 YYEEEE. CDR3 DNA sequence: TGTGCCAGCAGCCCCGACGGATGGGGGGCTAAAGATACGCAGTATTTT. Its protein is CASSPDGWGAKDTQYF.

This clonotype was recorded many times. The chain joins TRBV28 to TRBJ2-7; D unclear. Germline V gene data show CDR1 as MDHEN and CDR2 as SYDVKM. The CDR3 is 14 amino acids. Trimming left V 3 bases short and J 3 bases short, with 12 bases between. The CDR3: CASSFATTLYEQYF. In DNA form, the CDR3 reads TGTGCCAGCAGTTTTGCGACAACCCTCTACGAGCAGTACTTC.

This clonotype was found many times. The chain couples TRBV28 to TRBJ2-1, with D perhaps TRBD1 (5 bases). Germline values: CDR1 MDHEN, CDR2 SYDVKM. The CDR3 totals 15 residues. Deletions cut 5 bases from V and 9 bases from J, with 20 bases between. The DNA for the CDR3 is TGTGCCAGCAGTCCCTGGGGCAGGGTCTTGGGTGAGCAGTTCTTC. Protein sequence: CASSPWGRVLGEQFF.

This rearrangement joins TRBV20-1 to TRBJ1-2, with D perhaps TRBD1 (5 bases). The germline V and J ends were trimmed by 0 bases and 5 bases, with 10 bases remaining between them. The CDR3 is made up of 13 amino acids. Germline V gene sequence: CDR1 DFQATT, CDR2 SNEGSKA (reference sequence). The DNA for the CDR3 is TGCAGTGCTAGAGACCGGGACTATTATGGCTACACCTTC. Translation gives CSARDRDYYGYTF.

This clonotype was picked up many times. This chain links TRBV6-6 with TRBJ1-4; D ambiguous. Germline CDR1 and CDR2: MNHNY and SVGAGI (reference sequence). With 3 bases removed from V and 8 bases from J, the gap between germline ends came to 10 bases. The CDR3 consists of 13 residues. The CDR3 DNA sequence: TGTGCCAGCAGTTATCGGATGTACGAAAAACTGTTTTTT. It translates to CASSYRMYEKLFF.

This clonotype was observed many times. This sequence joins TRBV10-2 and TRBJ2-1; D is ambiguous. Trimming stripped 2 bases from V and 7 bases from J, with 9 bases between. This CDR3 spans 13 amino acids. Per germline, CDR1 WSHSY and CDR2 SAAADI. This chain's CDR3 is CASSEGRANEQFF. The CDR3 nucleotides read TGCGCCAGCAGTGAGGGACGCGCAAATGAGCAGTTCTTC.

This clonotype was counted many times. The rearrangement links TRBV6-1 to TRBJ1-2; D uncertain. CDR3 size: 15 residues. V lost 5 bases, J lost 8 bases, and 21 bases lay in between. Germline V lookup: CDR1 MNHNS, CDR2 SASEGT. CDR3 nucleotide sequence: TGTGCCAGCAGTTTAAACACCTTCCTGGGAGAAGGCTACACCTTC. As protein: CASSLNTFLGEGYTF.